Listed here is a single TCR beta chain. The data were taken from a study of CD8 T cells in Susac syndrome. The germline V gene has CDR1 LGHDT and CDR2 YNNKEL (reference sequence). The V and J ends lost 3 bases and 0 bases respectively, with 11 bases between them. CDR3 size: 15 residues. Random-hexamer reverse transcription was applied to about 0.5 to 1 ug RNA. Amplification of TCR beta CDR3 across 54 Vbeta and 13 Jbeta was performed with immunoSEQ multiplex PCR. Via MiXCR, TCRdb re-called the immunoSEQ multiplex PCR reads, giving one row per CDR3 protein. This sample yields about 160,000 distinct CDR3 sequences, of which approximately 94% are seen a single time; approximately 0.094% belongs to the top ten. In blood CD8+ and CD4+ T cells, TCR beta underwent sequencing. The multiple sclerosis controls were treatment-naive patients with relapsing-remitting disease that was stable or active. TEMRA cells were FACS-enriched, and CD8+ and CD4+ T cells were isolated negatively.

This receptor was obtained from a human donor with multiple sclerosis. Material for sequencing was CD4+ T cells from PBMCs. This chain connects TRBV3-1 to TRBJ1-2, with D perhaps TRBD1 (6 bases). The chain's CDR3 is CASSHLDSSNYGYTF. The CDR3 DNA reads as TGTGCCAGCAGCCATTTGGACAGCTCTAACTATGGCTACACCTTC.